The entry below gives a single T cell receptor beta chain sequence along with its context. This entry is derived from a study of shared clonotypes between healthy human individuals. V lost 4 bases and J lost 0; bases outside the gene matches: 6. Germline lookup yields CDR1 SNHLY and CDR2 FYNNEI. This CDR3 comprises 16 residues. Profiling relied on immunoSEQ multiplex PCR, and the TCRdb table lists in-frame clones only, not all of them. This sample has 950,000 to 1,300,000 clones, with under 80% found just once. Input material: memory CD4+ T cells sorted from blood. Subset: CD45RA-negative fraction. The clonotype originates from a man aged 18 to 29 in good health. The V and J genes are TRBV2 and TRBJ1-5; 7 nucleotides agree with TRBD1. CDR3 in amino acids: CASSVTRGVSNQPQHF. The CDR3 DNA is TGTGCCAGCAGTGTTACCAGGGGGGTTAGCAATCAGCCCCAGCATTTT. Variable domain in full (rest from reference TRBV2 and TRBJ1-5): EPEVTQTPSHQVTQMGQEVILRCVPISNHLYFYWYRQILGQKVEFLVSFYNNEISEKSEIFDDQFSVERPDGSNFTLKIRSTKLEDSAMYFCASSVTRGVSNQPQHFGDGTRLSIL.